In its sample, the clone carrying this T cell receptor beta chain was seen once. The antigen is not known. CDR1 is MNHEY and CDR2 is SMNVEV in the germline V gene (reference sequence). Trimming removed 3 bases from V and 6 bases from J, with 17 bases in between. The CDR3 totals 15 residues. TCRdb's copy holds only in-frame clones and misses some; the assay was immunoSEQ multiplex PCR. The table records 99,000 or so clones, around 90% of them present only once. This record belongs to a study of a mutant IDH1 vaccine in newly diagnosed glioma. Looking at the study overall: Of the patients given treatment, about 62% were male and 37.5% were female, and a mean age of approximately 40 years was recorded. Patients got radiotherapy, temozolomide, or both beforehand, and most got both. Study-level points and caveats: The occurrence of vaccine-induced immune responses was seen in 93.3% of patients.

The sample's time point: baseline, week 1 (first vaccination visit). Treatment: pre-vaccination baseline after standard-of-care therapy. The sequence was obtained from a woman between 45 and 60 years old with glioma. The chain has TRBV27 and TRBJ1-2; weak D call: TRBD1 (5 bases). The sample consisted of PBMCs, taken from a glioma patient treated with radiotherapy, temozolomide or both. CDR3 bases: TGTGCCAGCAGTTTTCGGGGCACCGGAGATCATGGCTACACCTTC. Its translation is CASSFRGTGDHGYTF.